A selection of T cell receptor beta chains follows, all from one sample in a study of chemoradiotherapy in HPV16-positive cancers. Here immunoSEQ multiplex PCR was the method, and the copy in TCRdb shows in-frame clones only, minus some. The sample yields around 33,000 clones, 70% to 90% seen once. This specimen consisted of blood, obtained from a patient who underwent chemoradiotherapy. These receptors were taken from a human donor with HPV-associated anogenital cancer. Both conserved end residues are part of each CDR3. A D gene is named only where the DNA matches it firmly. Not all rows give a size; the values are once, few, many and, for expanded clones, a class.

>.|TRBV7-6|13|.|TRBJ1-1
CASSRGQNTEAFF
TGTGCCAGCAGCCGCGGACAGAACACTGAAGCTTTCTTT
>TRBD2|TRBV7-2|16|.|TRBJ2-1
CASSHGGGSSYNEQFF
TGTGCCAGCAGTCATGGGGGGGGGAGCTCCTACAATGAGCAGTTCTTC
>.|TRBV7-9|15|.|TRBJ2-2
CASSLSRGNTGELFF
TGTGCCAGCAGCTTATCGCGGGGGAACACCGGGGAGCTGTTTTTT
>.|TRBV7-2|13|.|TRBJ1-1
CASSLGRVAEAFF
TGTGCCAGCAGCTTAGGAAGGGTAGCTGAAGCTTTCTTT
>.|TRBV12-1|12|.|TRBJ2-7
CASSFRGHEQYF
TGTGCCAGCAGCTTTCGGGGCCACGAGCAGTACTTC
>.|TRBV7-2|16|.|TRBJ2-3
CASSRRGTPSPDTQYF
TGTGCCAGCAGCCGCCGCGGGACCCCTAGCCCAGATACGCAGTATTTT
>.|TRBV21-1|13|.|TRBJ2-7
CASSKGGAYEQYF
TGTGCCAGCAGCAAAGGAGGAGCCTACGAGCAGTACTTC
>.|TRBV28|13|once|TRBJ2-2
CASSLQETGELFF
TGTGCCAGCAGTCTACAAGAGACCGGGGAGCTGTTTTTT
>TRBD2|TRBV5-1|15|.|TRBJ2-5
CASSPSGEGQETQYF
TGCGCCAGCAGCCCTAGCGGTGAAGGTCAAGAGACCCAGTACTTC
>TRBD1|TRBV7-9|13|.|TRBJ1-1
CASSAGQGPGAFF
TGTGCCAGCAGCGCCGGACAGGGCCCTGGAGCTTTCTTT
>TRBD2|TRBV7-6|17|.|TRBJ2-7
CASSSGLAGDRSNEQYF
TGTGCCAGCAGCTCGGGACTAGCGGGGGATCGGAGCAACGAGCAGTACTTC
>TRBD1|TRBV7-2|14|.|TRBJ1-1
CASSLQGGSTEAFF
TGTGCCAGCAGCTTACAGGGGGGCAGCACTGAAGCTTTCTTT
>.|TRBV6-1|14|.|TRBJ2-2
CASSFETGTGELFF
TGTGCCAGCAGTTTCGAGACTGGGACCGGGGAGCTGTTTTTT